The 24 T cell receptor beta chains below come from one sample, sequenced in a study of shared clonotypes between healthy human individuals. Assay: immunoSEQ multiplex PCR; the TCRdb copy retains only in-frame clones and omits some. In the table there are about 1.9 million clones, about 93% of which are singletons. As defined, naive CD8 cells were CD45RO-negative and positively selected for CCR7, with terminally differentiated effector memory CD45RA+ cells excluded. The sequenced sample was naive CD8+ T cells from PBMCs. These receptors all come from a man aged 18 to 30 in good health. Some clones in this sample may be carry-over from other donors' samples.

The V and J genes are TRBV10-3 and TRBJ2-5, with 10 nucleotides matching TRBD1. Germline values: CDR1 ENHRY, CDR2 SYGVKD. Unmatched junction bases numbered 6, after V lost 4 bases and J lost 1 base. The CDR3 totals 16 residues. DNA of the CDR3: TGTGCCATCAGTGTCTCCGGGACAGGGGCCCAAGAGACCCAGTACTTC. Translated: CAISVSGTGAQETQYF.

V usage is TRBV27 and J usage is TRBJ1-5, with D hard to call. The CDR3 loop spans 12 amino acids. Trimming stripped 8 bases from V and 11 bases from J, with 16 bases between. CDR1 is MNHEY and CDR2 is SMNVEV in the germline V gene (reference sequence). The CDR3 reads CASSLLNGAQHF. CDR3 nucleotide sequence: TGTGCCAGCTCGCTCCTTAACGGGGCCCAGCATTTT.

The chain combines TRBV4-2 with TRBJ2-1; D perhaps matches TRBD1 (6 bases). Trimming removed 3 bases from V and 5 bases from J, with 14 bases in between. Germline V CDR1 and CDR2: LGHNA, YNFKEQ. The CDR3 runs 15 residues. CDR3 amino acids: CASSQSRTVNNEQFF. The CDR3 DNA reads as TGTGCCAGCAGCCAGTCGAGGACAGTAAACAATGAGCAGTTCTTC.

A word on this clone: The sample carries other DNA sequences with the same CDR3. The chain uses TRBV27 and TRBJ1-1; maybe TRBD1 (6 bases). Trimming left V 5 bases short and J 0 bases short, with 10 bases between. The CDR3 sequence is 14 residues long. CDR1 MNHEY and CDR2 SMNVEV come from the germline V gene (reference sequence). CDR3 bases: TGTGCCAGCAGTGGCAGGGGAATGAACACTGAAGCTTTCTTT. The encoded protein is CASSGRGMNTEAFF.

The chain is built from TRBV15 and TRBJ2-7; a weak D match, TRBD2 (5 bases). This CDR3 spans 13 amino acids. V lost 6 bases to trimming and J lost 7 bases, with 16 bases between them. Looked up from germline, CDR1 is LNHNV and CDR2 is YYDKDF (reference sequence). The chain's CDR3 is CATSYWSPGEQYF. The CDR3 nucleotides read TGTGCCACCAGTTACTGGTCCCCGGGGGAGCAGTACTTC.

The V call is TRBV9, the J call TRBJ1-2; possible D gene TRBD1, 5 bases. V was trimmed by 4 bases and J by 5 bases, leaving 18 bases between them. Germline V gene sequence: CDR1 SGDLS, CDR2 YYNGEE. The CDR3 sequence is 15 residues long. The CDR3 loop reads CASSQSGRAPYGYTF. DNA for the CDR3: TGTGCCAGCAGCCAGTCAGGGAGAGCCCCTTATGGCTACACCTTC.

A word on this clone: Other DNA sequences of this sample code for an identical CDR3. The rearrangement joins TRBV28 to TRBJ2-1; the D is unclear. Germline values: CDR1 MDHEN, CDR2 SYDVKM. This CDR3 has 14 residues. V dropped 6 bases and J dropped 3 bases, with 12 bases sitting between them. CDR3 protein: CASSLRSYYNEQFF. The DNA for the CDR3 is TGTGCCAGCAGCCTTAGGTCTTACTACAATGAGCAGTTCTTC.

The V and J genes are TRBV27 and TRBJ1-1, with D perhaps TRBD1 (5 bases). The V gene's germline CDR1 is MNHEY and CDR2 SMNVEV (reference sequence). This CDR3 has 14 amino acids. Trimming took off 3 bases at V and 3 bases at J, with 11 bases between the two ends. The DNA of the CDR3 is TGTGCCAGCAGTTTTTCGGGGGAGGACACTGAAGCTTTCTTT. As protein: CASSFSGEDTEAFF.

The chain employs TRBV6-6 and TRBJ1-5, with D hard to call. Per the germline V gene, CDR1 is MNHNY and CDR2 is SVGAGI (reference sequence). Between the trimmed V and J ends, which lost 8 bases and 7 bases, there was a span of 18 bases. CDR3 size: 14 residues. The CDR3 nucleotides read TGTGCCAGCGCTCCTGAGGCTCAGCACCAGCCCCAGCATTTT. Its protein product is CASAPEAQHQPQHF.

The V and J genes are TRBV2 and TRBJ2-7; tentative D call: TRBD1 (5 bases). The V gene lost 4 bases and the J gene lost 0 bases, with 10 bases spanning the gap. Germline CDR1 and CDR2: SNHLY and FYNNEI. The CDR3 runs to 14 residues. The CDR3 bases are TGTGCCAGCAGTGCAGGACAACGCTCCTACGAGCAGTACTTC. Translating gives CASSAGQRSYEQYF.

The V and J genes are TRBV5-3 and TRBJ2-7, with 9 bases lining up with TRBD1. TRBV5-3 counts as an open reading frame of uncertain function. Germline trimming cut 3 bases from V and 6 bases from J; bases unmatched to any gene: 10. CDR3 length: 15 residues. This chain's CDR3 is CARSWTGAHLSEQYF. CDR3 bases: TGTGCCAGAAGCTGGACAGGGGCCCATTTATCCGAGCAGTACTTC.

The chain carries TRBV27 and TRBJ1-1; possible D gene TRBD1, 5 bases. The CDR3 sequence is 14 residues long. Germline CDR1 and CDR2: MNHEY and SMNVEV (reference sequence). The V gene lost 3 bases and the J gene lost 5 bases, with 13 bases spanning the gap. The CDR3 nucleotides are TGTGCCAGCAGTTTTGGGGCCATGGGTACTGAAGCTTTCTTT. This gives the protein CASSFGAMGTEAFF.

The J gene is TRBJ2-3, the V gene TRBV19; possible D gene TRBD2, 6 bases. The CDR3 is made up of 13 amino acids. The germline gives CDR1 LNHDA, CDR2 SQIVND (reference sequence). Between the trimmed V and J ends, which lost 4 bases and 4 bases, there was a span of 9 bases. CDR3 nucleotide sequence: TGTGCCAGTAGTAACAGCGGGTCAGATACGCAGTATTTT. Translated: CASSNSGSDTQYF.

This sequence joins TRBV7-2 and TRBJ1-5; TRBD1 is a possible D gene (5 bases). Trimming shortened V by 1 base and J by 6 bases, and 19 bases separated the two germline ends. Germline V gene sequence: CDR1 SGHTA, CDR2 FQGNSA. The CDR3 contains 17 residues. CDR3 protein: CASSLGGRGGGAQPQHF. The CDR3 nucleotides are TGTGCCAGCAGCTTAGGAGGTAGGGGAGGTGGTGCTCAGCCCCAGCATTTT.

V usage is TRBV7-9 and J usage is TRBJ2-1; TRBD2 matches 12 bases. The V gene end was trimmed by 4 bases and the J gene end by 8 bases; junction bases not matched to a gene: 9. The CDR3 consists of 16 residues. Germline CDR1 reads SEHNR; CDR2 reads FQNEAQ (reference sequence). The CDR3 coding sequence is TGTGCCAGCAGCTCCCGACTAGCGGGAGATATGGATGAGCAGTTCTTC. Amino acid sequence: CASSSRLAGDMDEQFF.

The count of this clone is one. Different DNA sequences within this sample yield the same CDR3. This rearrangement joins TRBV4-1 to TRBJ1-1, with TRBD1 matching over 9 bases. V dropped 4 bases and J dropped 3; count of bases not matched to a gene: 6. The CDR3 has 15 amino acids. The germline CDR1 and CDR2 sequences are MGHRA and YSYEKL. CDR3 nucleotide sequence: TGCGCCAGCAGCCTCCTACAGGGGGCCGACACTGAAGCTTTCTTT. Its translation: CASSLLQGADTEAFF.

This chain joins TRBV28 and TRBJ2-7; D uncertain. V was pared by 1 base and J by 6 bases, with 4 bases between. In germline, CDR1 is MDHEN, CDR2 SYDVKM. The CDR3 loop spans 11 amino acids. For the CDR3, the DNA is TGTGCCAGCAGTTTATACGGCGAGCAGTACTTC. Its protein is CASSLYGEQYF.

CDR3 amino acids: CASTAYTDTGELFF. For the CDR3, the DNA is TGTGCCAGCACTGCGTATACCGACACCGGGGAGCTGTTTTTT. The gene calls are TRBV6-1 and TRBJ2-2; D is unclear. This CDR3 has 14 residues. From germline, CDR1 is MNHNS and CDR2 SASEGT. Between the trimmed V and J ends, which lost 7 bases and 3 bases, there was a span of 12 bases.

The rearrangement links TRBV30 to TRBJ2-3, with D hard to call. The CDR3 contains 13 residues. From germline, CDR1 is GTSNPN and CDR2 SVGIG (reference sequence). V was clipped by 1 base and J by 2 bases, with 7 bases between them. CDR3 region: CAWSGWPTDTQYF. The DNA for the CDR3 is TGTGCCTGGAGTGGTTGGCCCACAGATACGCAGTATTTT.

The rearrangement uses TRBV7-8 and TRBJ2-3, with D perhaps matching TRBD2 (6 bases). There are 16 residues in the CDR3. Trimming stripped 5 bases from V and 1 base from J, with 16 bases between. Per the germline V gene, CDR1 is SGHVS and CDR2 is FQNEAQ. DNA of the CDR3: TGTGCCAGCAGCCCCGTTCGGGACTTCCGCACAGATACGCAGTATTTT. It yields the protein CASSPVRDFRTDTQYF.

The table lists this clone with a count of one. J is TRBJ1-2 and V is TRBV28, with D possibly matching TRBD1 (6 bases). The CDR3 length is 14 residues. From germline, CDR1 is MDHEN and CDR2 SYDVKM. Trimming removed 6 bases at V and 8 bases at J, with 19 bases between. CDR3 amino acids: CASSLDRTLWGYTF. The CDR3 coding sequence is TGTGCCAGCAGCTTAGACAGGACGTTATGGGGCTACACCTTC.

The chain joins TRBV15 to TRBJ1-1, with TRBD1 as a possible D gene (6 bases). Germline values: CDR1 LNHNV, CDR2 YYDKDF (reference sequence). The CDR3 consists of 15 residues. Trimming left V 4 bases short and J 11 bases short, with 23 bases between. CDR3 protein: CATSIEDSSFIVAFF. The CDR3 nucleotides are TGTGCCACCAGCATTGAGGACAGTTCGTTCATCGTCGCTTTCTTT.

V and J are TRBV6-1 and TRBJ2-7; 7 bases are a match to TRBD2. Germline CDR1 and CDR2: MNHNS and SASEGT. The CDR3 runs to 17 residues. Trimming cost V 0 bases and J 1 base; bases outside gene matches: 9. CDR3 bases: TGTGCCAGCAGTGAAGCGGTCATCCGGACTAGATCCTACGAGCAGTACTTC. This sequence encodes CASSEAVIRTRSYEQYF.

The V and J genes are TRBV28 and TRBJ2-7; no reliable D call. Trimming removed 5 bases at V and 5 bases at J, with 13 bases between. Germline V lookup: CDR1 MDHEN, CDR2 SYDVKM. The CDR3 is 13 residues long. The CDR3 sequence: CASSPHPRDEQYF. As DNA, the CDR3 is TGTGCCAGCAGTCCCCACCCTCGGGACGAGCAGTACTTC.